This TCR beta chain was obtained from a study of OX40 agonist ivuxolimab in advanced cancers. The V gene's germline CDR1 is MGHRA and CDR2 YSYEKL. The V and J ends lost 2 bases and 5 bases, in that order; junction bases with no gene match: 2. The CDR3 has 15 residues. The method was immunoSEQ multiplex PCR; TCRdb's version includes in-frame clones alone and lacks a portion of them. This sample yields 35,000 to 50,000 clones, of which about 90% are seen a single time; 22% belongs to the top ten. The material was CD4+ or CD8+ T cells sorted from blood, obtained in a trial of the OX40 agonist ivuxolimab. The clonotype originates from an adult with an advanced solid tumor such as melanoma, head and neck, liver or kidney cancer. V and J are TRBV4-1 and TRBJ2-1; the match to TRBD2 covers 11 bases. CDR3 coding DNA: TGCGCCAGCAGCCAACTAGCGGGAGGTAACAATGAGCAGTTCTTC. It codes for CASSQLAGGNNEQFF.